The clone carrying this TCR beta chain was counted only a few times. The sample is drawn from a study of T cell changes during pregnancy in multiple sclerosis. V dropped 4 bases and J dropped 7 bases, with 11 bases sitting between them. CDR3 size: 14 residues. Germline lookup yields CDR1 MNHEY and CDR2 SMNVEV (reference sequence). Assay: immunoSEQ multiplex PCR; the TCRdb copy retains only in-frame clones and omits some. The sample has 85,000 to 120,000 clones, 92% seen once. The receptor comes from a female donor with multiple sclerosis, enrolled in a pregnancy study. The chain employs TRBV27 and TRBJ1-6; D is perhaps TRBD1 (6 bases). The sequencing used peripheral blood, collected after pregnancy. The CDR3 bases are TGTGCCAGCAGTTCCACAGGGAGCAATTCACCCCTCCACTTT. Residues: CASSSTGSNSPLHF.